This TCR beta chain was profiled in a study of human T cells and chemical hapten exposure. Study overall: Patients were mainly female, each with alopecia areata, totalis or universalis. Among samples, TCR yields varied mainly because of small differences in pooled library volume.

Study outcomes and limitations: A positive correlation with patch test score was found for PT1 expanded TCR counts.

Single cDNA molecules in the library carried unique molecular identifiers attached during preparation. A single record per CDR3 protein comes from TCRdb applying MiXCR to the RACE reads. The top ten clones hold about 2% of a sample with approximately 90,000 distinct CDR3 sequences, roughly 10% of them seen once. The CDR3 runs to 14 residues. Germline loops: CDR1 MNHEY, CDR2 SMNVEV (reference sequence). Trimming shortened V by 3 bases and J by 1 base, and 7 bases separated the two germline ends. Time point meaning: patch test 1, 2 weeks after DPC sensitization. The treatment is: therapeutic diphenylcyclopropenone sensitization with weekly scalp DPC. This clonotype was detected ten times or more. Its target is not known.

This clonotype was obtained from a man aged 40-55 years with alopecia areata. Some clones in this sample may be carry-over from other donors' samples. This sequence joins TRBV27 and TRBJ1-5; no reliable D call. Source: whole blood, taken in connection with sensitization to the hapten diphenylcyclopropenone (DPC). In DNA form, the CDR3 reads TGTGCCAGCAGTTTCGCACAGAGCAATCAGCCCCAGCATTTT. This encodes CASSFAQSNQPQHF.